This TCR beta chain stems from a study of shared clonotypes between healthy human individuals (TCRdb year 2020). About the study as a whole: Two women and a few men aged 18 to 49 years were included in the cohort. Per donor, three plates each were used for CD4 naive and CD4 memory, two for CD8 naive, and one for CD8 memory. The study deeply sequenced blood TCR repertoires of several healthy adults to estimate repertoire size and the extent of clonotype sharing between individuals. Libraries were prepared and TCR repertoires were sequenced by different laboratories using diverse techniques, in order to increase sequencing depth and limit assay-specific biases. Each donor's leukapheresis produced roughly between roughly 0.85 and 9 billion PBMCs. What the authors observed across the whole study: Clonotypes shared by all four sorted-subset donors showed higher generation probabilities than non-shared clonotypes. Because the study included a small number of donors, the genetic and exposure-history diversity represented was limited. Based on pairwise subsampling, the degree of clonotype sharing among donors was expected to be affected by sequencing depth. Sharing across four donors was observed for 5% to 6.5% of naive CD4, less than 4% of naive CD8, 2% to 2.5% of memory CD4, and around 0.42% of memory CD8 clonotypes. Rarefaction of sorted-subset datasets indicated incomplete sequencing despite the large sequencing depth. Naive subsets generally had larger estimated clonotype richness than memory subsets did. Only blood was sampled, and tissue TCR repertoires likely differ from those in blood.

The donors were healthy, HIV-negative adults with no recently reported acute infections or vaccinations. Every donor was a Caucasian adult living in Nashville, Tennessee, USA. Magnetic negative selection was used to enrich CD4+ T cells, after which naive cells were positively selected on CD45RA and the negative fraction became the memory subset. Blood was obtained by leukapheresis, after which PBMCs were separated by Ficoll-Histopaque density gradient centrifugation and cryopreserved in liquid nitrogen vapor phase. Analytical flow cytometry was used to check the purity and quantity of each magnetically sorted T cell population. From each sorted fraction, genomic DNA was isolated and quantified by UV absorbance on a Nanodrop 2000c. Using the deep immunoSEQ assay, TCR CDR3 regions were amplified from genomic DNA by multiplex PCR. Genomic DNA extracted from each cell subset was distributed evenly over all wells of several immunoSEQ 96-well plates, and each plate served as one replicate. Each replicate PCR for sorted subsets received around 0.2 ug genomic DNA, equal to around 32,000 T cell genomes. The purified libraries were quantified using a Qubit 3.0 fluorometer, sized with a Bioanalyzer 2100, and then quantified again using the KAPA Library Quantification kit. Each immunoSEQ 96-well plate was sequenced on its own single-read 150-cycle Illumina NextSeq 550 flow cell. On the study's bioinformatics: Because the immunoSEQ output included only junctional sequences and no quality scores, the filtering could not be the same as the filtering used for full-length reads. To assign V/J genes and CDR3, sequences were annotated using PyIR, a Python wrapper for IgBLAST v1.9, with IMGT germline references. Any read was removed if the V/J assignment was weak (E-value above 1e-6), the CDR3 was missing, or the read contained stop codons, out-of-frame junctions, or ambiguous translated residues. V3J clonotypes were defined by identical inferred V gene, J gene, and CDR3 amino acid sequence. The percentage overlap between two repertoires was calculated by dividing the number of shared unique clonotypes by the size of the smaller repertoire. Three approaches were used to assess repertoire richness: RTK rarefaction, the Chao1 estimator, and Recon v2.1 estimates of unobserved clonotypes. Generation probabilities for all TCRbeta clonotypes obtained by the gDNA method from a handful of donors were computed using OLGA. Entries here come from immuneACCESS through TCRdb and include only in-frame sequences with V and J called. Some clones fail to appear in such tables; in the studies checked, an unresolved V gene covers under half of the shortfall, and the cause of the remainder is unknown. From that table come the V and J calls and clone size; the DNA was used to work out D and trimming. This sample holds more than 1,200,000 clones; approximately 98.5% were observed only once. The top ten clones comprise 0.36% of the sample.

The cysteine opens and the phenylalanine closes a CDR3 of 14 amino acids. The kept DNA is CDR3 alone, 42 bases in frame from the first base. Germline trimming: 7 bases from V, 4 bases from J; junction bases outside gene matches: 9. From a lookup of the germline V gene, CDR1 and CDR2 are MDHEN and SYDVKM. In regard to this clone: Its recognized antigen is unknown. No clone much larger than this one lies a single base away; base qualities are absent.

The sequence was obtained from a man under 40 in good health. Rearrangement joined TRBV28 to TRBJ2-7, with TRBD2 identical over 8 junction bases. The sample was naive CD4+ T cells sorted from blood. The cell subset or site label for this specimen denotes: CD45RA+ positively selected. CDR3 protein: CASIGSGTPYEQYF. The sequence in DNA is TGTGCCAGCATCGGTAGCGGGACTCCTTACGAGCAGTACTTC.